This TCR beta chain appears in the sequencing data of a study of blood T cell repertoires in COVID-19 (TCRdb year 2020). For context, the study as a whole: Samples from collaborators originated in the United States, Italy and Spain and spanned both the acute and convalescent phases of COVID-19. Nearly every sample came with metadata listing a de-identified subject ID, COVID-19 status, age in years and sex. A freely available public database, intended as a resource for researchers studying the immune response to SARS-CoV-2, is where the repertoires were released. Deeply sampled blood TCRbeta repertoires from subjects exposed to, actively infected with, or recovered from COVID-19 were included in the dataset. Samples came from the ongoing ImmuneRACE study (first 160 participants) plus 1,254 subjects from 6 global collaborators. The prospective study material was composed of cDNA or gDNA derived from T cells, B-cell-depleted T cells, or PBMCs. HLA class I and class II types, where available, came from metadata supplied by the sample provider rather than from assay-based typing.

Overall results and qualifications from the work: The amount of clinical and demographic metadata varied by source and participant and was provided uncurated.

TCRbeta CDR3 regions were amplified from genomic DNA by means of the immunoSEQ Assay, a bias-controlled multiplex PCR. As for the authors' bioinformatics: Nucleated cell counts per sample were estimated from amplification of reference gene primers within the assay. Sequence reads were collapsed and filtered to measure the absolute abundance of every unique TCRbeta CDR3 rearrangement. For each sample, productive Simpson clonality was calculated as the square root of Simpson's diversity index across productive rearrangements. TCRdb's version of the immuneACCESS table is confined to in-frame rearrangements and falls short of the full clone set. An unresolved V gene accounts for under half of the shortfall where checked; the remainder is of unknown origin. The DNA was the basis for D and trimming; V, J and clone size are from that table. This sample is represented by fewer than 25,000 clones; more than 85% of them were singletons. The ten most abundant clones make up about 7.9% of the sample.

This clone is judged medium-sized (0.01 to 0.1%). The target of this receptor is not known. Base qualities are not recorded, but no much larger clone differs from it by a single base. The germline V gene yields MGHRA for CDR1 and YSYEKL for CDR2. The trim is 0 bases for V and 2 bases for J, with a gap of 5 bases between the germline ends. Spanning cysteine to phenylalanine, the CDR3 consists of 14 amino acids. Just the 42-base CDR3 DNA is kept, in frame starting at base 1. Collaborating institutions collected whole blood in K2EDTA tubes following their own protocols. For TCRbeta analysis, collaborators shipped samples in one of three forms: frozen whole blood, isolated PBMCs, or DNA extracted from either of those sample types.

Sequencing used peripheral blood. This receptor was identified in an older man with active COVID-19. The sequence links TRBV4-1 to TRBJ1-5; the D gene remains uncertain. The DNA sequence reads TGCGCCAGCAGCCAAGATGGGCGCAATCAGCCCCAGCATTTT. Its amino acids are CASSQDGRNQPQHF.